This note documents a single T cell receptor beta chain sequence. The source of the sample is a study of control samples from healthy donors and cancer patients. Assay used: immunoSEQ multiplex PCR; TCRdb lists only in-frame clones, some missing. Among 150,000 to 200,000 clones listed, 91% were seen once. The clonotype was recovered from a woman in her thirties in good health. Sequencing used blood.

The CDR3 is CASSGLAGPTGELFF. Here the CDR3 DNA reads TGTGCCAGCAGCGGACTAGCGGGGCCCACCGGGGAGCTGTTTTTT. The chain joins TRBV3-1 (or the pseudogene TRBV3-2) to TRBJ2-2, with 12 bases fitting TRBD2. Unmatched junction bases numbered 2, after V lost 5 bases and J lost 4 bases. Germline lookup yields CDR1 LGHDT and CDR2 YNNKEL (reference sequence). The CDR3 consists of 15 residues.